Below are 12 T cell receptor beta chains sequenced from a single sample in a study of shared clonotypes between healthy human individuals. Here immunoSEQ multiplex PCR was the method, and the copy in TCRdb shows in-frame clones only, minus some. Among roughly 2 million clones listed, approximately 95% were seen once. Material for sequencing was naive CD4+ T cells sorted from blood. Subset of the sample: CD45RA+ positively selected. All receptors derive from a man between 18 and 29 years old in good health.

Points on this clone: This specimen includes other DNA sequences encoding the same CDR3. The chain couples TRBV18 to TRBJ2-3, with D uncertain. CDR3 size: 13 residues. Trimming took 2 bases from V and 3 from J, leaving 6 bases between them. Germline lookup yields CDR1 KGHSH and CDR2 LQKENI. CDR3 nucleotide sequence: TGTGCCAGCTCACCAATTACAACAGATACGCAGTATTTT. Its translation: CASSPITTDTQYF.

This chain joins TRBV6-6 and TRBJ2-7; D gene unclear. CDR3 size: 14 residues. V was cut by 5 bases and J by 2 bases, with 13 bases left in between. Germline V CDR1 and CDR2: MNHNY, SVGAGI (reference sequence). The CDR3, as DNA: TGTGCCAGCAGTGCAAGGACGGGTCCCTACGAGCAGTACTTC. This sequence encodes CASSARTGPYEQYF.

V gene TRBV5-6 combines with J gene TRBJ2-2; D call uncertain. CDR1 and CDR2 from the germline V gene are SGHDT and YYEEEE. The V gene lost 1 base and the J gene lost 5 bases, with 9 bases spanning the gap. This CDR3 region has 14 residues. The CDR3 coding sequence is TGTGCCAGCAGCTTGAAGGGTGGGACCGGGGAGCTGTTTTTT. Translated, it gives CASSLKGGTGELFF.

The chain couples TRBV30 to TRBJ1-5; 8 bases map to TRBD1. The CDR3 is made up of 15 amino acids. Germline CDR1 and CDR2: GTSNPN and SVGIG (reference sequence). After removal of 2 bases from V and 4 bases from J, the junction contained 7 bases not matched to a gene. The CDR3 reads CAWSKEGQANQPQHF. DNA of the CDR3: TGTGCCTGGAGTAAGGAGGGACAGGCTAATCAGCCCCAGCATTTT.

The V and J genes are TRBV5-6 and TRBJ2-7; 8 bases map to TRBD1. This CDR3 comprises 15 residues. The germline gives CDR1 SGHDT, CDR2 YYEEEE. V shed 4 bases and J 6 bases; nucleotides not matched to a gene: 12. The CDR3 protein is CASSLLDRDDREQYF. Written as DNA, the CDR3 is TGTGCCAGCAGCCTGTTGGACAGGGATGATCGCGAGCAGTACTTC. Full variable domain (outside the CDR3, taken from reference TRBV5-6 and TRBJ2-7): DAGVTQSPTHLIKTRGQQVTLRCSPKSGHDTVSWYQQALGQGPQFIFQYYEEEERQRGNFPDRFSGHQFPNYSSELNVNALLLGDSALYLCASSLLDRDDREQYFGPGTRLTVT.

CDR3: CASSLWRNTEAFF. CDR3 in DNA: TGTGCCAGCAGTTTATGGCGGAACACTGAAGCTTTCTTT. The J gene is TRBJ1-1, the V gene TRBV27; D call uncertain. The germline V gene has CDR1 MNHEY and CDR2 SMNVEV (reference sequence). The ends were cut back, 1 base at V and 1 base at J, with 4 bases in the middle. This CDR3 is built from 13 residues.

The V and J genes are TRBV7-9 and TRBJ2-6; D gene uncertain. This CDR3 is built from 17 residues. V was shortened by 2 bases and J by 0 bases, with 11 bases between the two germline ends. Germline values: CDR1 SEHNR, CDR2 FQNEAQ (reference sequence). The CDR3 region has the DNA TGTGCCAGCAGCTTAAAAGCCCCACTCTCTGGGGCCAACGTCCTGACTTTC. Translation: CASSLKAPLSGANVLTF.

A note on this clone: The same CDR3 arises from other DNA sequences in this sample as well. This chain uses TRBV6-5 with TRBJ1-1; D unresolved. In germline, CDR1 is MNHEY, CDR2 SVGAGI. Trimming cost V 2 bases and J 3 bases, with 7 bases left between them. The CDR3 is 13 residues long. The CDR3 DNA reads as TGTGCCAGCAGTTACCGCCGGGACACTGAAGCTTTCTTT. Translated: CASSYRRDTEAFF.

J is TRBJ2-7 and V is TRBV19, with TRBD2 matching 12 bases. Per the germline V gene, CDR1 is LNHDA and CDR2 is SQIVND (reference sequence). V gave up 1 base and J gave up 3 bases; unmatched junction bases: 4. CDR3 length equals 16 residues. CDR3 nucleotide sequence: TGTGCCAGTAGTATAGGACTAGCGGGAGCCATCTACGAGCAGTACTTC. Its translation: CASSIGLAGAIYEQYF.

The gene calls are TRBV6-1 and TRBJ2-7, with D uncertain. There are 13 residues in the CDR3. V gave up 0 bases and J gave up 2 bases, with 5 bases separating them. The germline V gene has CDR1 MNHNS and CDR2 SASEGT. As DNA, the CDR3 is TGTGCCAGCAGTGAAGCGTGGACCTACGAGCAGTACTTC. Its protein product is CASSEAWTYEQYF.

The V call is TRBV27, the J call TRBJ2-3; D is ambiguous. CDR3 length equals 13 residues. Per the germline V gene, CDR1 is MNHEY and CDR2 is SMNVEV (reference sequence). V gave up 2 bases and J gave up 6 bases, with 9 bases separating them. CDR3 coding DNA: TGTGCCAGCAGTTTACGGTCTCGCGATACGCAGTATTTT. It translates to CASSLRSRDTQYF.

The chain carries TRBV9 and TRBJ2-3, with TRBD2 matching over 7 bases. The germline gives CDR1 SGDLS, CDR2 YYNGEE. There are 13 residues in the CDR3. The V segment lost 6 bases and the J segment 2 bases; nucleotides outside the gene matches: 3. The CDR3 spells CASTRENTDTQYF. CDR3 nucleotide sequence: TGTGCCAGCACGCGGGAGAACACAGATACGCAGTATTTT. The whole variable domain, remainder taken from reference TRBV9 and TRBJ2-3, is DSGVTQTPKHLITATGQRVTLRCSPRSGDLSVYWYQQSLDQGLQFLIQYYNGEERAKGNILERFSAQQFPDLHSELNLSSLELGDSALYFCASTRENTDTQYFGPGTRLTVL.